The following is a TCR beta chain sequence with its context. Its antigen is unidentified. This entry comes from a study of T-cell reconstitution after alpha-beta-depleted transplantation in children. Study conclusions and caveats: There were some patients whose high TCRbeta diversity at day 60 came from surviving recipient T cells and thymic progenitors. Newly generated T cells supplied most T-cell counts and diversity one year post-transplant.

Unmatched junction bases numbered 13, after V lost 7 bases and J lost 8 bases. The CDR3 is made up of 14 amino acids. From germline, CDR1 is LNHDA and CDR2 SQIVND (reference sequence). The library targeted TCRbeta and was prepared with unique molecular identifiers. TCRdb processed the PCR reads anew with MiXCR; each CDR3 protein has one entry. In the table there are approximately 500,000 distinct CDR3 sequences, 10% to 13% of which are singletons. The rearrangement uses TRBV19 and TRBJ1-2; 7 bases fit TRBD1. Specimen: PBMCs, collected before TCRalphabeta/CD19-depleted stem cell transplant. The TCR sequence derives from a child aged 2 to 10 with inherited bone marrow failure, due to receive a stem cell transplant. The CDR3 spells CASTVLGQPKGYTF. The CDR3 nucleotides read TGTGCCAGTACCGTCCTGGGACAGCCGAAAGGCTACACCTTC.